The source of this T cell receptor (beta chain) is a study of cytomegalovirus exposure and HLA in healthy donors. The PCR employed 60 Vbeta primers together with 13 Jbeta primers. Generated by immunoSEQ multiplex PCR, the TCRdb table keeps only in-frame clones and is missing some. The table includes 200,000 to 300,000 clones, roughly 85% detected once. Comments on this clone: As yet, its antigen is unknown.

Study results and limitations: Earlier analysis found most TCR beta V segments productive about 90% or about 30% of the time. For most subjects, TCR beta sequences were reported to predict HLA-A and HLA-B alleles with accuracy. A classifier reportedly called cytomegalovirus status with high sensitivity and specificity.

The CDR3 sequence is 12 residues long. The germline V gene has CDR1 SGHDN and CDR2 FVKESK. Trimming cost V 1 base and J 11 bases, with 11 bases left between them. What was sequenced was PBMCs. V usage is TRBV14 and J usage is TRBJ1-1; D is unclear. This receptor was obtained from a girl aged 2-10 years in good health and CMV-seronegative. The CDR3 is CASSQGTGPAFF. The CDR3, as DNA: TGTGCCAGCAGCCAAGGTACGGGTCCGGCTTTCTTT.